The 20 T cell receptor beta chains listed next were all sequenced from one sample in a study of beta chain features in type 1 diabetes. The authors reverse transcribed all of the isolated RNA, so sequencing captured expressed TCRB transcripts. Using immunoSEQ multiplex PCR, the repertoire was profiled, and TCRdb retains in-frame clones only, with some absent. The table includes 450,000 to 600,000 clones, about 29% detected once. Sequencing was done on a sample of naive CD4+ T cells from blood. The origin of the receptors is a man younger than 30 in good health.

This rearrangement joins TRBV2 to TRBJ2-1; D may be TRBD2 (6 bases). The germline V gene encodes CDR1 SNHLY and CDR2 FYNNEI. The CDR3 extends over 16 amino acids. Trimming removed 3 bases from V and 7 bases from J, with 19 bases in between. CDR3 amino acids: CASSEWVAVDWNEQFF. The CDR3 DNA reads TGTGCCAGCAGTGAGTGGGTAGCGGTGGACTGGAATGAGCAGTTCTTC.

This sequence joins TRBV29-1 and TRBJ2-3; 8 bases are shared with TRBD1. From germline, CDR1 is SQVTM and CDR2 ANQGSEA. The CDR3 totals 17 residues. The ends lost 1 base at V and 4 bases at J; junction bases unmatched: 13. The CDR3 reads CSVEGRTGKGFADTQYF. In DNA, the CDR3 is TGCAGCGTTGAAGGGAGGACAGGGAAAGGCTTTGCAGATACGCAGTATTTT.

The chain couples TRBV30 to TRBJ2-7, with no clear D. CDR3 length equals 11 residues. Deletions cut 1 base from V and 8 bases from J, with 9 bases between. CDR1 and CDR2 (germline): GTSNPN, SVGIG (reference sequence). The CDR3 is CAWSDRVQQYF. The DNA for the CDR3 is TGTGCCTGGAGTGATCGCGTCCAGCAGTACTTC.

The chain uses TRBV29-1 and TRBJ2-3; TRBD2 aligns across 9 bases. Germline CDR1 is SQVTM and CDR2 is ANQGSEA. This CDR3 comprises 17 residues. With V trimmed by 0 bases and J by 8 bases, 15 bases remained unmatched. CDR3 coding DNA: TGCAGCGTTGAAGATCCGGTGGGCGGGAGGGCCAGAGGTACGCAGTATTTT. Amino acid sequence: CSVEDPVGGRARGTQYF.

V and J are TRBV5-1 and TRBJ1-1; 8 bases match TRBD1. The germline CDR1 and CDR2 sequences are SGHRS and YFSETQ. The CDR3 consists of 16 residues. J gave up 0 bases and V 3 bases, and 7 bases lay outside the gene matches. For the CDR3, the DNA is TGCGCCAGCAGCTCCGGGACAGGAGCTGTGAACACTGAAGCTTTCTTT. Its translation: CASSSGTGAVNTEAFF.

The chain carries TRBV7-6 and TRBJ2-7, with 14 bases aligning to TRBD2. V was pared by 4 bases and J by 0 bases, with 2 bases of the junction left unmatched. The germline V gene has CDR1 SGHVS and CDR2 FNYEAQ. The CDR3 loop spans 16 amino acids. The CDR3 bases are TGTGCCAGCAGCTGGGGGACTAGCGGGAGCTCCTACGAGCAGTACTTC. Its protein is CASSWGTSGSSYEQYF.

The chain employs TRBV7-3 and TRBJ2-1; D is unresolved. V lost 0 bases and J lost 4, with 4 bases in between. The CDR3 is 13 amino acids. Germline V gives CDR1 SGHTA, CDR2 FQGTGA. Written as DNA, the CDR3 is TGTGCCAGCAGCTTAACAGCTTACAATGAGCAGTTCTTC. Its protein product is CASSLTAYNEQFF.

In this sample, this clone turned up a few times. The chain recombines TRBV7-2 with TRBJ2-5, with no clear D. Germline-derived CDR1 and CDR2 are SGHTA and FQGNSA. V lost 1 base and J lost 4, with 13 bases in between. The CDR3 runs 15 residues. CDR3 amino acids: CASSLGGRRSETQYF. Here the CDR3 DNA reads TGTGCCAGCAGCTTAGGTGGCCGTAGGTCAGAGACCCAGTACTTC.

CDR3 coding DNA: TGTGCCAGCAGGCCCGTGGGAACGGGGAACGCTGGAAACACCATATATTTT. As protein: CASRPVGTGNAGNTIYF. J is TRBJ1-3 and V is TRBV27; D is undetermined. This CDR3 region has 17 residues. Trimming cost V 6 bases and J 2 bases, with 20 bases left between them. The germline V gene encodes CDR1 MNHEY and CDR2 SMNVEV (reference sequence).

V gene TRBV7-3 combines with J gene TRBJ2-2; no clear D gene. The germline V gene encodes CDR1 SGHTA and CDR2 FQGTGA. The V and J ends lost 5 bases and 6 bases respectively, with 7 bases between them. This CDR3 has 12 amino acids. The CDR3 is CASSTSPGELFF. The CDR3 DNA reads TGTGCCAGCAGCACGTCGCCCGGGGAGCTGTTTTTT.

The V and J genes are TRBV30 and TRBJ1-5; D uncertain. Trimming shortened V by 2 bases and J by 0 bases, and 8 bases separated the two germline ends. Per the germline V gene, CDR1 is GTSNPN and CDR2 is SVGIG (reference sequence). The CDR3 length is 14 residues. This chain's CDR3 is CAWSLHFSNQPQHF. The CDR3 nucleotides read TGTGCCTGGAGTTTGCATTTTAGCAATCAGCCCCAGCATTTT.

This clone has a handful of counts. V and J are TRBV29-1 and TRBJ1-1; 7 nucleotides agree with TRBD1. The V gene end was trimmed by 4 bases and the J gene end by 8 bases; junction bases not matched to a gene: 7. Germline V gene data show CDR1 as SQVTM and CDR2 as ANQGSEA. The CDR3 is 12 residues long. Here the CDR3 DNA reads TGCAGCGTTGTGGAGGGGGCGTCGGAAGCTTTCTTT. It is translated as CSVVEGASEAFF.

The CDR3 coding sequence is TGTGCCAGCTCATACTGGACAGTCCGAGATACGCAGTATTTT. It specifies CASSYWTVRDTQYF. J is TRBJ2-3 and V is TRBV18; weak D call: TRBD1 (6 bases). The germline V gene encodes CDR1 KGHSH and CDR2 LQKENI. V was clipped by 5 bases and J by 5 bases, with 14 bases between them. This CDR3 is built from 14 residues. Full variable domain (remainder filled in from reference TRBV18 and TRBJ2-3): NAGVMQNPRHLVRRRGQEARLRCSPMKGHSHVYWYRQLPEEGLKFMVYLQKENIIDESGMPKERFSAEFPKEGPSILRIQQVVRGDSAAYFCASSYWTVRDTQYFGPGTRLTVL.

The rearrangement uses TRBV28 and TRBJ2-1, with TRBD1 matching 11 bases. Germline-derived CDR1 and CDR2 are MDHEN and SYDVKM. The CDR3 covers 17 residues. The V gene end was trimmed by 3 bases and the J gene end by 0 bases; junction bases not matched to a gene: 4. CDR3 sequence (DNA): TGTGCCAGCAGTTTTAGGACAGGGGGCGGCTCCTACAATGAGCAGTTCTTC. Its protein is CASSFRTGGGSYNEQFF.

The chain recombines TRBV29-1 with TRBJ1-2; D unclear. V was shortened by 6 bases and J by 5 bases, with 7 bases between the two germline ends. Germline V gives CDR1 SQVTM, CDR2 ANQGSEA. This CDR3 has 10 amino acids. The CDR3 is CSVTEYGYTF. In DNA, the CDR3 is TGCAGCGTGACGGAGTATGGCTACACCTTC. The whole variable domain, remainder taken from reference TRBV29-1 and TRBJ1-2, is SAVISQKPSRDICQRGTSLTIQCQVDSQVTMMFWYRQQPGQSLTLIATANQGSEATYESGFVIDKFPISRPNLTFSTLTVSNMSPEDSSIYLCSVTEYGYTFGSGTRLTVV.

The V and J genes are TRBV30 and TRBJ1-2; 7 nucleotides match TRBD1. The CDR3 spans 14 residues. J lost 7 bases, V lost 5 bases, and 13 bases had no gene match. The V gene's germline CDR1 is GTSNPN and CDR2 SVGIG (reference sequence). CDR3 protein: CAWVPRTGGVGYTF. In nucleotides, the CDR3 is TGTGCCTGGGTGCCCCGGACAGGAGGAGTTGGCTACACCTTC.

The rearrangement links TRBV4-3 to TRBJ2-3; maybe TRBD1 (6 bases). Germline CDR1 LGHNA, CDR2 YSLEER. This CDR3 has 17 amino acids. Trimming stripped 5 bases from V and 1 base from J, with 19 bases between. CDR3 amino acids: CASSSEAYRDGTDTQYF. The CDR3 DNA reads TGCGCCAGCAGCTCGGAGGCCTACAGGGATGGCACAGATACGCAGTATTTT.

V usage is TRBV5-1 and J usage is TRBJ2-7, with a possible D match to TRBD1 (5 bases). V shed 4 bases and J shed 3 bases, with 8 bases lying between them. The CDR3 sequence is 12 residues long. The germline V gene has CDR1 SGHRS and CDR2 YFSETQ. The CDR3 loop reads CASSTQGYEQYF. The DNA of the CDR3 is TGCGCCAGCAGCACTCAGGGCTACGAGCAGTACTTC. Supplemented by reference TRBV5-1 and TRBJ2-7, the full variable domain reads KAGVTQTPRYLIKTRGQQVTLSCSPISGHRSVSWYQQTPGQGLQFLFEYFSETQRNKGNFPGRFSGRQFSNSRSEMNVSTLELGDSALYLCASSTQGYEQYFGPGTRLTVT.

This clone was recorded a few times. This sequence joins TRBV30 and TRBJ2-5; D remains unclear. Trimming removed 2 bases from V and 5 bases from J, with 6 bases in between. The V gene's germline CDR1 is GTSNPN and CDR2 SVGIG (reference sequence). This CDR3 spans 11 amino acids. In nucleotides, the CDR3 is TGTGCCTGGAGTAACGGTGAGACCCAGTACTTC. Amino acid sequence: CAWSNGETQYF.

The chain combines TRBV4-3 with TRBJ2-2; D may correspond to TRBD1 or TRBD2 (6 bases each). CDR1 is LGHNA and CDR2 is YSLEER in the germline V gene. Trimming pared 0 bases from V and 4 bases from J, leaving 12 bases between. The CDR3 contains 16 residues. CDR3: CASSQELARGTGELFF. DNA for the CDR3: TGCGCCAGCAGCCAAGAACTAGCCAGGGGCACCGGGGAGCTGTTTTTT.